This T cell receptor beta chain was retrieved from a study of T cell responses to AZD1222 COVID-19 vaccine. Study findings and constraints: Across spike, vaccine-associated CD4 TCRs were found, dominant at 160-218 and 743-854. Baseline serology detected seropositivity in only a handful of AZD1222 recipients. Researchers took repertoire samples only after the peak T cell response had come. Females made up more of the donors, who were largely white British, and clonal diversity may have come out too low.

CDR1 and CDR2 from the germline V gene are GTSNPN and SVGIG (reference sequence). This CDR3 is 13 amino acids long. Trimming took off 2 bases at V and 9 bases at J, with 14 bases between the two ends. Some clones are missing from TCRdb's copy, which holds only in-frame ones; the method was immunoSEQ multiplex PCR. The sample consists of some 120,000 clones, over 75% of them appearing once. About this clone: Its specificity is unknown.

The chain is built from TRBV30 and TRBJ2-1, with D possibly called TRBD1 or TRBD2 (5 bases each). The source is an adult in good health. The sequencing here drew on peripheral blood, taken on day 0 of AZD1222 vaccination. CDR3 nucleotides: TGTGCCTGGAGTTCATCGGGGCTGGGTGAGCAGTTCTTC. It specifies CAWSSSGLGEQFF.